Listed here are 23 T cell receptor beta chains from one sample, sequenced in a study of T cells after yellow fever vaccination. TCRdb re-analysed the 5' RACE reads in MiXCR, keeping a single row per CDR3 protein. The sample consists of fewer than 500,000 distinct CDR3 sequences, 18% of them appearing once. Sequencing used PBMCs, obtained before the yellow fever booster vaccination. These receptors came from a young man who received the YFV17D yellow fever vaccine.

This clonotype turned up a few times. The V and J genes are TRBV20-1 and TRBJ2-1; 14 positions match TRBD2. This CDR3 comprises 16 residues. Trimming at V came to 6 bases and at J to 7 bases, leaving 11 bases not matched to a gene. Looked up from germline, CDR1 is DFQATT and CDR2 is SNEGSKA (reference sequence). CDR3: CSATGLAGATRNEQFF. CDR3 in DNA: TGCAGTGCCACGGGACTAGCGGGGGCGACACGGAATGAGCAGTTCTTC.

A few counts support this clonotype. A much larger clone is a single base away; this may be a read error. CDR3 DNA sequence: TGTGCCAGCAGTCCTAATTCAGTTACGCAGTATTTT. Its translation is CASSPNSVTQYF. The chain links TRBV6-5 to TRBJ2-3, with D unclear. The CDR3 is 12 amino acids. V was trimmed by 5 bases and J by 8 bases, leaving 11 bases between them. Looked up from germline, CDR1 is MNHEY and CDR2 is SVGAGI.

The chain couples TRBV12-3 or TRBV12-4 to TRBJ2-5; D perhaps matches TRBD2 (6 bases). Trimming shortened V by 6 bases and J by 5 bases, and 19 bases separated the two germline ends. The CDR3 has 15 amino acids. For the CDR3, the DNA is TGTGCCAGCAGAAAAGGGGAGGTGCTGAGCGAGACCCAGTACTTC. It yields the protein CASRKGEVLSETQYF.

V usage is TRBV5-1 and J usage is TRBJ2-2; TRBD2 matches at 12 bases. This CDR3 is 17 amino acids long. Germline CDR1 is SGHRS and CDR2 is YFSETQ. The J segment lost 4 bases and the V segment lost 7 bases, leaving 11 bases of the junction unmatched. The CDR3 is CASGILAGGRFTGELFF. As DNA, the CDR3 is TGCGCCAGCGGCATACTAGCGGGGGGCCGTTTCACCGGGGAGCTGTTTTTT.

This clonotype was picked up a small number of times. The chain has TRBV6-1 and TRBJ2-1, with no clear D. The CDR3 length is 11 residues. Looked up from germline, CDR1 is MNHNS and CDR2 is SASEGT. V lost 5 bases and J lost 11, with 10 bases in between. The CDR3: CASSLDTQQFF. CDR3 coding DNA: TGTGCCAGCAGTCTAGACACACAGCAGTTCTTC.

A single count supports this clonotype. The chain has TRBV20-1 and TRBJ2-1, with TRBD1 matching over 7 bases. CDR1 and CDR2 from the germline V gene are DFQATT and SNEGSKA (reference sequence). With V trimmed by 0 bases and J by 0 bases, 5 bases remained unmatched. This CDR3 comprises 16 residues. The CDR3 reads CSARDNRGLSYNEQFF. CDR3 DNA: TGCAGTGCTAGAGATAACAGGGGCCTCTCCTACAATGAGCAGTTCTTC.

The J gene is TRBJ2-2, the V gene TRBV9; TRBD2 matches 9 bases. The germline gives CDR1 SGDLS, CDR2 YYNGEE. This CDR3 is built from 17 residues. J lost 8 bases, V lost 0 bases, and 11 bases had no gene match. DNA of the CDR3: TGTGCCAGCAGCGTAGAGGGCAGCCTAGCGGGGTCGGGGGAGCTGTTTTTT. It encodes CASSVEGSLAGSGELFF. Using reference TRBV9 and TRBJ2-2 for the parts outside the CDR3, the full variable domain is DSGVTQTPKHLITATGQRVTLRCSPRSGDLSVYWYQQSLDQGLQFLIQYYNGEERAKGNILERFSAQQFPDLHSELNLSSLELGDSALYFCASSVEGSLAGSGELFFGEGSRLTVL.

In its sample, this clonotype was seen a few times. This rearrangement joins TRBV4-3 to TRBJ1-1; no reliable D call. Per germline, CDR1 LGHNA and CDR2 YSLEER. The CDR3 runs 16 residues. V shed 1 base and J shed 3 bases, with 15 bases lying between them. The CDR3: CASSQAPTGPDTEAFF. The CDR3, as DNA: TGCGCCAGCAGCCAAGCTCCTACCGGGCCTGACACTGAAGCTTTCTTT.

This sequence joins TRBV4-1 and TRBJ2-5; TRBD2 might be the D (5 bases). The V gene lost 4 bases and the J gene lost 0 bases, with 15 bases spanning the gap. The CDR3 covers 16 residues. CDR1 is MGHRA and CDR2 is YSYEKL in the germline V gene. The CDR3 sequence is CASSPGVGSYQETQYF. As DNA, the CDR3 is TGCGCCAGCAGCCCCGGGGTGGGTTCGTACCAAGAGACCCAGTACTTC.

V usage is TRBV7-9 and J usage is TRBJ2-4; D not resolved. Between the trimmed V and J ends, which lost 5 bases and 1 base, there was a span of 15 bases. The CDR3 has 16 residues. Germline V CDR1 and CDR2: SEHNR, FQNEAQ (reference sequence). The CDR3 is CASSLSYDGAKNIQYF. CDR3 nucleotide sequence: TGTGCCAGCAGCCTCTCCTACGATGGGGCCAAAAACATTCAGTACTTC.

This clonotype was picked up a small number of times. The chain links TRBV12-5 to TRBJ2-3; no firm D call. Germline V gene lookup returns CDR1 LGHNT and CDR2 FRNRAP. The CDR3 extends over 15 amino acids. Deletions cut 5 bases from V and 3 bases from J, with 15 bases between. CDR3 nucleotide sequence: TGTGCTAGTGGTAGCCGTCGCGGTGGAACAGATACGCAGTATTTT. Translating gives CASGSRRGGTDTQYF.

V and J are TRBV11-2 and TRBJ2-7, with TRBD1 identical over 7 bases. Germline V gene lookup returns CDR1 SGHAT and CDR2 FQNNGV. The J segment lost 3 bases and the V segment lost 4 bases, leaving 9 bases of the junction unmatched. This CDR3 is built from 15 residues. The CDR3 coding sequence is TGTGCCAGCAGCTCAATCACGACAGGGCGCTACGAGCAGTACGTC. This gives the protein CASSSITTGRYEQYV.

The chain combines TRBV6-2 or TRBV6-3 with TRBJ2-7; tentatively, D is TRBD1 (6 bases). Trimming cost V 0 bases and J 3 bases, with 12 bases left between them. Germline lookup yields CDR1 MNHEY and CDR2 SVGEGT. The CDR3 sequence is 15 residues long. CDR3 residues: CASSYSPGDIYEQYV. The CDR3 nucleotides read TGTGCCAGCAGTTACTCGCCAGGGGACATCTACGAGCAGTACGTC.

This clonotype occurred many times. The V and J genes are TRBV27 and TRBJ1-1, with no clear D. The germline V gene has CDR1 MNHEY and CDR2 SMNVEV (reference sequence). There are 14 residues in the CDR3. Trimming took 2 bases from V and 3 from J, leaving 10 bases between them. CDR3 DNA: TGTGCCAGCAGTTTAGGTCCGGGGTACACTGAAGCTTTCTTT. It codes for CASSLGPGYTEAFF.

The V and J genes are TRBV6-5 and TRBJ2-5; 7 nucleotides align to TRBD2. This CDR3 has 15 amino acids. CDR1 is MNHEY and CDR2 is SVGAGI in the germline V gene. J gave up 5 bases and V 5 bases, and 11 bases lay outside the gene matches. The CDR3 here is CASSRAGAPGETQYF. The CDR3 nucleotides read TGTGCCAGCAGTAGGGCGGGAGCCCCAGGGGAGACCCAGTACTTC.

This clonotype turned up a few times. The genes are TRBV5-1 and TRBJ2-7; D unclear. The CDR3 runs 12 residues. Germline CDR1 and CDR2: SGHRS and YFSETQ. V was shortened by 3 bases and J by 2 bases, with 6 bases between the two germline ends. DNA for the CDR3: TGCGCCAGCAGCTCGGATACCTACGAGCAGTACTTC. It specifies CASSSDTYEQYF. The full variable domain, its missing parts supplied by reference TRBV5-1 and TRBJ2-7, is KAGVTQTPRYLIKTRGQQVTLSCSPISGHRSVSWYQQTPGQGLQFLFEYFSETQRNKGNFPGRFSGRQFSNSRSEMNVSTLELGDSALYLCASSSDTYEQYFGPGTRLTVT.

The CDR3 spells CSVVRAGGTDTQYF. CDR3 in DNA: TGCAGCGTTGTCCGAGCGGGGGGCACAGATACGCAGTATTTT. The rearrangement uses TRBV29-1 and TRBJ2-3; 8 nucleotides align to TRBD2. Germline values: CDR1 SQVTM, CDR2 ANQGSEA. The CDR3 loop spans 14 amino acids. V was pared by 4 bases and J by 1 base, with 4 bases of the junction left unmatched.

This clonotype turned up a few times. The J gene is TRBJ2-7, the V gene TRBV6-1; a weak D match, TRBD2 (6 bases). Between the trimmed V and J ends, which lost 0 bases and 6 bases, there was a span of 15 bases. The CDR3 totals 15 residues. Germline V gene sequence: CDR1 MNHNS, CDR2 SASEGT. CDR3 DNA: TGTGCCAGCAGTGAAGCGAGACAACCCGGGGGCGAGCAGTACGTC. Its protein is CASSEARQPGGEQYV.

This clonotype appeared a few times. The rearrangement joins TRBV2 to TRBJ1-2; D is uncertain. The V gene's germline CDR1 is SNHLY and CDR2 FYNNEI. The V end was cut by 10 bases, the J end by 7 bases, with 16 bases between. The CDR3 length is 12 residues. The CDR3 DNA sequence: TGTGCCACTACGGTCGTCGGTCGTGGCTACACCTTC. It yields the protein CATTVVGRGYTF.

V usage is TRBV20-1 and J usage is TRBJ2-7; D unclear. The CDR3 is 13 amino acids. The V gene lost 2 bases and the J gene lost 4 bases, with 12 bases spanning the gap. From germline, CDR1 is DFQATT and CDR2 SNEGSKA (reference sequence). The CDR3 protein is CSARPGSLYEQYV. Written as DNA, the CDR3 is TGCAGTGCTAGACCTGGAAGTCTATACGAGCAGTACGTC.

This clonotype was seen more than once but under ten times. J is TRBJ1-1 and V is TRBV18; D is possibly TRBD1 (5 bases). The V gene lost 3 bases and the J gene lost 4 bases, with 18 bases spanning the gap. Per the germline V gene, CDR1 is KGHSH and CDR2 is LQKENI. This CDR3 has 16 residues. The CDR3 reads CASSPGVFREGTEAFF. The CDR3 bases are TGTGCCAGCTCACCGGGCGTATTCAGGGAGGGCACTGAAGCTTTCTTT.

The rearrangement links TRBV4-3 to TRBJ2-1; 8 bases agree with TRBD2. The length of the CDR3 is 18 residues. V was pared by 0 bases and J by 4 bases, with 11 bases of the junction left unmatched. The germline CDR1 and CDR2 sequences are LGHNA and YSLEER. DNA for the CDR3: TGCGCCAGCAGCCAAGATTCCCCCCTAGCGGGCAGGTACAATGAGCAGTTCTTC. Translated, it gives CASSQDSPLAGRYNEQFF.

The rearrangement joins TRBV11-2 to TRBJ1-1, with D possibly being TRBD1 (6 bases). This CDR3 contains 17 residues. Germline V CDR1 and CDR2: SGHAT, FQNNGV. The ends were cut back, 5 bases at V and 5 bases at J, with 24 bases in the middle. In nucleotides, the CDR3 is TGTGCCAGCAGCGGGGGGGGCAGGACTAATATGGGTACTGAAGCTTTCTTT. Encoded protein: CASSGGGRTNMGTEAFF.